This T cell receptor (beta chain) is drawn from a study of T cell changes during pregnancy in multiple sclerosis (dated by TCRdb to 2018 to 2020). For the wider study: In women with multiple sclerosis, the researchers looked at how the T cell repertoire shifted as pregnancy progressed.

Per the germline V gene, SGDLS is the CDR1 and YYNGEE is the CDR2. Its CDR3 holds 17 amino acids, cysteine through phenylalanine. The CDR3 DNA has 51 bases and is translated from base 1. Trimming removed 3 bases from V and 4 bases from J; the gene matches leave 14 bases unexplained. In regard to this clone: Its specific antigen is unknown. No quality values exist for individual bases; no much larger clone is one base distant.

The library was prepared using the immunoSEQ multiplex PCR assay. TCRdb holds this immuneACCESS table with in-frame rearrangements only. Some clones are missing; in checked studies, unresolved V genes explain under half, and the rest has no known cause. The sample contains 70,000 to 85,000 clones, about 90% of them found a single time. The ten top clones hold almost 1.5% of the sample. The TCR comes from a female donor with multiple sclerosis, enrolled in a pregnancy study. This specimen was peripheral blood, taken before pregnancy. The chain was built from TRBV9 and TRBJ1-2, with 8 middle bases fitting TRBD1. The bases read TGTGCCAGCAGCGCCTCCTTAACAGGGGGTGGTGGCTATGGCTACACCTTC. It specifies CASSASLTGGGGYGYTF. Full variable domain (CDR3 extended with the reference TRBV9 and TRBJ1-2 proteins): DSGVTQTPKHLITATGQRVTLRCSPRSGDLSVYWYQQSLDQGLQFLIQYYNGEERAKGNILERFSAQQFPDLHSELNLSSLELGDSALYFCASSASLTGGGGYGYTFGSGTRLTVV.